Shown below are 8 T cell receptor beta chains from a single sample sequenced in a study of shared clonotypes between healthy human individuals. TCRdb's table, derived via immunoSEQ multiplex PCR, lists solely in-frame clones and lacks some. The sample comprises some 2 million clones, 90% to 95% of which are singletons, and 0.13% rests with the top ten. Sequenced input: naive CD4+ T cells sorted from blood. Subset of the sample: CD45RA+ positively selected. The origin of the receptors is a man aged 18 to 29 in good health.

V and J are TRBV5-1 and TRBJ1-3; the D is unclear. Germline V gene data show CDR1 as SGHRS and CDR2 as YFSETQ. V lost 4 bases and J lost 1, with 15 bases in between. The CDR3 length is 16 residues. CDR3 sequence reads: CASSPFASKSGNTIYF. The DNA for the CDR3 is TGCGCCAGCAGCCCTTTCGCTAGTAAATCTGGAAACACCATATATTTT.

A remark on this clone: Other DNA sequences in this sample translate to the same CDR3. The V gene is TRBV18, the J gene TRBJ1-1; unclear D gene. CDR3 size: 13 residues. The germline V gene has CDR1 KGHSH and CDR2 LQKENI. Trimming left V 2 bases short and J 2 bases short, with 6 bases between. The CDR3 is CASSPERNTEAFF. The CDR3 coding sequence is TGTGCCAGCTCACCAGAGAGAAACACTGAAGCTTTCTTT.

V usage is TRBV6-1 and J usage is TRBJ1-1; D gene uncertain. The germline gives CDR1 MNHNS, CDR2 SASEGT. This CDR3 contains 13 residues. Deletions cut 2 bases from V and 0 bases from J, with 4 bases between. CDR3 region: CASSETMNTEAFF. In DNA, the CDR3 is TGTGCCAGCAGTGAAACTATGAACACTGAAGCTTTCTTT.

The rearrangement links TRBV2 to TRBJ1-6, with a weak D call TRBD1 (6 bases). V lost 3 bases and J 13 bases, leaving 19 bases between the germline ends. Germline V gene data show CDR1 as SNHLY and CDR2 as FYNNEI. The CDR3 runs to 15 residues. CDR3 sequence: CASSDPGGGYRPLHF. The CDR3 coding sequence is TGTGCCAGCAGTGACCCCGGCGGGGGCTATAGGCCCCTCCACTTT.

The CDR3 sequence is CASSPQGPYNSPLHF. In DNA form, the CDR3 reads TGTGCCAGCAGCCCACAGGGACCCTATAATTCACCCCTCCACTTT. V usage is TRBV27 and J usage is TRBJ1-6, with D tentatively TRBD1 (6 bases). V was cut by 6 bases and J by 2 bases, with 11 bases left in between. The CDR3 runs to 15 residues. Germline V gene sequence: CDR1 MNHEY, CDR2 SMNVEV (reference sequence).

The CDR3 nucleotides read TGTGCCTGGAGTCGCGATAGGCTAGAAAACTACAATGAGCAGTTCTTC. Translating gives CAWSRDRLENYNEQFF. The rearrangement uses TRBV30 and TRBJ2-1; D call uncertain. Germline V gives CDR1 GTSNPN, CDR2 SVGIG (reference sequence). The CDR3 has 16 residues. With 2 bases removed from V and 3 bases from J, the gap between germline ends came to 17 bases.

The DNA for the CDR3 is TGTGCCAGCAGCCAAGGGTCATCACCCCTCCACTTT. It is translated as CASSQGSSPLHF. V usage is TRBV14 and J usage is TRBJ1-6, with D hard to call. The CDR3 consists of 12 residues. The germline V gene has CDR1 SGHDN and CDR2 FVKESK. Trimming pared 1 base from V and 10 bases from J, leaving 5 bases between. The full variable domain, with the rest looked up from reference TRBV14 and TRBJ1-6, is EAGVTQFPSHSVIEKGQTVTLRCDPISGHDNLYWYRRVMGKEIKFLLHFVKESKQDESGMPNNRFLAERTGGTYSTLKVQPAELEDSGVYFCASSQGSSPLHFGNGTRLTVT.

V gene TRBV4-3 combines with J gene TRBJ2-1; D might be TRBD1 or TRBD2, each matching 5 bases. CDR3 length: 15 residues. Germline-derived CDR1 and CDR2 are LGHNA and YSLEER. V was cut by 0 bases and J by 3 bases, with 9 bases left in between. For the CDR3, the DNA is TGCGCCAGCAGCCAAGAAGGGACGGACTACAATGAGCAGTTCTTC. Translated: CASSQEGTDYNEQFF.